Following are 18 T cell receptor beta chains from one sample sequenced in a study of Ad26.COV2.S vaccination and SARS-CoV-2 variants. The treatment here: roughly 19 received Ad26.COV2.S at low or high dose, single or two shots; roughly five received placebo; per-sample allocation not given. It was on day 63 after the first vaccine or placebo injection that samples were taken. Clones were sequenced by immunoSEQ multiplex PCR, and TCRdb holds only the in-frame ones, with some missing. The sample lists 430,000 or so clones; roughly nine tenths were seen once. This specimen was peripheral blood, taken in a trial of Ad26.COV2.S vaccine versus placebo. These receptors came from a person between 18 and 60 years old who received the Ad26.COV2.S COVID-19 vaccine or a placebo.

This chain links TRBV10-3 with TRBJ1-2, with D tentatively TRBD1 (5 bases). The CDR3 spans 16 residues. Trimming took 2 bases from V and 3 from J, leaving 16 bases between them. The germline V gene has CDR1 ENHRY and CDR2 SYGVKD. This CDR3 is CAISEPGRPGHYGYTF. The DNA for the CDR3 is TGTGCCATCAGTGAGCCCGGGCGGCCAGGGCACTATGGCTACACCTTC.

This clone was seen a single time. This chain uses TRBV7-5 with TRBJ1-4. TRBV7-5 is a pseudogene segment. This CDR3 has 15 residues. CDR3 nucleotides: TGTGTCAGAAGCTCTCTAAGCCAGACTAATGAAAAACTGTTTTTT. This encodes CVRSSLSQTNEKLFF.

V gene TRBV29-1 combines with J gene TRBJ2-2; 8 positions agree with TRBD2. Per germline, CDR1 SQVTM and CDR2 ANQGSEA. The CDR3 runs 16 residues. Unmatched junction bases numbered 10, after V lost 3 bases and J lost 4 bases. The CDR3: CSVEAGGRWGTGELFF. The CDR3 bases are TGCAGCGTTGAGGCGGGAGGCCGATGGGGCACCGGGGAGCTGTTTTTT.

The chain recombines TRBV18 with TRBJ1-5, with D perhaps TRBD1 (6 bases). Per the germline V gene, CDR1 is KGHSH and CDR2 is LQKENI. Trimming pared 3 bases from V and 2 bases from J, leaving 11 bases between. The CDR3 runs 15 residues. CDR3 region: CASSPQQGGNQPQHF. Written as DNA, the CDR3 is TGTGCCAGCTCACCTCAACAGGGAGGCAATCAGCCCCAGCATTTT.

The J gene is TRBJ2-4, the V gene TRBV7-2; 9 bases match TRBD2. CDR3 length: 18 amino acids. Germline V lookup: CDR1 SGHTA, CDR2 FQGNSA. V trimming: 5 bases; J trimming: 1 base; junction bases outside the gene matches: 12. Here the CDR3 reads CASSPRARGGWAKNIQYF. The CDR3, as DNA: TGTGCCAGCAGCCCCCGGGCGCGGGGGGGGTGGGCCAAAAACATTCAGTACTTC.

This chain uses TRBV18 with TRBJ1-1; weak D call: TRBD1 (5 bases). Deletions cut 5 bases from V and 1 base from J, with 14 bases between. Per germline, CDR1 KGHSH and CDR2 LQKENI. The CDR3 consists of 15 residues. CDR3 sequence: CASSSTLQGNTEAFF. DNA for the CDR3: TGTGCCAGCTCATCCACACTTCAGGGGAACACTGAAGCTTTCTTT.

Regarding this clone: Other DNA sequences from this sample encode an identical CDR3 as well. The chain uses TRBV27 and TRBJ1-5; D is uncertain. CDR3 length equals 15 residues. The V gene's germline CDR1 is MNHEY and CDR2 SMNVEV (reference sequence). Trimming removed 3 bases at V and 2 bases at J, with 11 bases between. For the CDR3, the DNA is TGTGCCAGCAGTTTGGGCCGGGTCGGCAATCAGCCCCAGCATTTT. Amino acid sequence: CASSLGRVGNQPQHF.

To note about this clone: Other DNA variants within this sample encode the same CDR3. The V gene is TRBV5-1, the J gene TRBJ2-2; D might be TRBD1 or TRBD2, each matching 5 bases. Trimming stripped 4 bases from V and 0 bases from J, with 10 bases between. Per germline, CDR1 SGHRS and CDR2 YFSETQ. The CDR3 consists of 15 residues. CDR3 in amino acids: CASSPGTANTGELFF. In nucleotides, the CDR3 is TGCGCCAGCAGCCCCGGGACGGCGAACACCGGGGAGCTGTTTTTT.

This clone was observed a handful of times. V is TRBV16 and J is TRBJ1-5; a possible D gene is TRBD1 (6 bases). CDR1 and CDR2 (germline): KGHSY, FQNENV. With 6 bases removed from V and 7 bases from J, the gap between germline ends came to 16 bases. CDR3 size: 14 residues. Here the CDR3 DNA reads TGTGCCAGCAGTCTTCATAGGGGGTACCAGCCCCAGCATTTT. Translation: CASSLHRGYQPQHF. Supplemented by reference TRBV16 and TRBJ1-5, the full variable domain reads GEEVAQTPKHLVRGEGQKAKLYCAPIKGHSYVFWYQQVLKNEFKFLISFQNENVFDETGMPKERFSAKCLPNSPCSLEIQATKLEDSAVYFCASSLHRGYQPQHFGDGTRLSIL.

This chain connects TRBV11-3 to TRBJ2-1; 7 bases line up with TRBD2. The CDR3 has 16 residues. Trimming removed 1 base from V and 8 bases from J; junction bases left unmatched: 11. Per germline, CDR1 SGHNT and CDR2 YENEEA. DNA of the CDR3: TGTGCCAGCAGCTTAGTGGGGGGGAGGGCCACCCATGAGCAGTTCTTC. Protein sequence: CASSLVGGRATHEQFF.

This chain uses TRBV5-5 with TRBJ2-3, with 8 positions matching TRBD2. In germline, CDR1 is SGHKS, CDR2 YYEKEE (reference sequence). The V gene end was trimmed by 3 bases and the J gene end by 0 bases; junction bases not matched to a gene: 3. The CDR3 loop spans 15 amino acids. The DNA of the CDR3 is TGTGCCAGCAGCTCGACTAGCGATAGCACAGATACGCAGTATTTT. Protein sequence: CASSSTSDSTDTQYF.

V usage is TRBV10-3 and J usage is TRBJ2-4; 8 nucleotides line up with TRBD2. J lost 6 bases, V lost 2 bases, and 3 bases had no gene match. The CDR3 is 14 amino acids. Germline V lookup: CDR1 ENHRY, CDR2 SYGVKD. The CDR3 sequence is CAISERLAPNIQYF. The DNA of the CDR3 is TGTGCCATCAGTGAGCGACTAGCGCCAAACATTCAGTACTTC.

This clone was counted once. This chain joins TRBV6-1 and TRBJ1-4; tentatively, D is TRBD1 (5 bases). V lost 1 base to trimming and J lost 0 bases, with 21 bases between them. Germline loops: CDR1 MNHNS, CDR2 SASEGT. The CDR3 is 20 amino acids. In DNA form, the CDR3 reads TGTGCCAGCAGTGAAGGAATGATTACAGGTTACCTTGCAACTAATGAAAAACTGTTTTTT. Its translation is CASSEGMITGYLATNEKLFF.

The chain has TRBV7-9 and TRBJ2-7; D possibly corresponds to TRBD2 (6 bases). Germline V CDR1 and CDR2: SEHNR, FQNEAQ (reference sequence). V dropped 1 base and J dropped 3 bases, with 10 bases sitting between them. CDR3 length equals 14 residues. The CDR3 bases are TGTGCCAGCAGCTTAGGCGGGACCCACTACGAGCAGTACGTC. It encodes CASSLGGTHYEQYV.

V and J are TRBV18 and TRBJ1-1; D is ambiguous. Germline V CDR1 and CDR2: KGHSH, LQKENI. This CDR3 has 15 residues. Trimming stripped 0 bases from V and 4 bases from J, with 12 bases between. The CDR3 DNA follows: TGTGCCAGCTCACCACCCGACCAAGCGAGCACTGAAGCTTTCTTT. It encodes CASSPPDQASTEAFF.

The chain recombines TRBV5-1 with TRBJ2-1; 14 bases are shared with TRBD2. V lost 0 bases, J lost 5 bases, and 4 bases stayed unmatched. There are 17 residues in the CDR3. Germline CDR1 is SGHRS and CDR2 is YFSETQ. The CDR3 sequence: CASSLVPGLAGDNEQFF. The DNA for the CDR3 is TGCGCCAGCAGCTTGGTGCCGGGACTAGCGGGAGACAATGAGCAGTTCTTC.

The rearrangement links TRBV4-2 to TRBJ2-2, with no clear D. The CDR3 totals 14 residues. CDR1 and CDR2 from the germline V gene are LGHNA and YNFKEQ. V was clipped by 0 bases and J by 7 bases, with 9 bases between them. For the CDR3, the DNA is TGTGCCAGCAGCCAAGACGGTGCAGGCGGGGAGCTGTTTTTT. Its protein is CASSQDGAGGELFF.

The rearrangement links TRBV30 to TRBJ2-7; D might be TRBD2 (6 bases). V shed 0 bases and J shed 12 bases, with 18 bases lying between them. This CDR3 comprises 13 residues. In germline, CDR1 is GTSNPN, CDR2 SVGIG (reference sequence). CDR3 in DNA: TGTGCCTGGAGTGTAGCGGGCCGATCAGGAACGTACTTC. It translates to CAWSVAGRSGTYF.